The rows below give T cell receptor beta chains drawn from one sample of a study of graft-versus-host responses after intestinal transplantation. Clones were sequenced by immunoSEQ multiplex PCR, and TCRdb holds only the in-frame ones, with some missing. The sample records 7,400 or so clones, roughly a third being singletons. The sample was alloreactive CD8+ T cells from a mixed lymphocyte reaction culture, taken before transplantation. The receptors shown here come from a human patient who was an organ donor for intestinal transplantation. CDR3s include the opening cysteine and the closing phenylalanine or tryptophan. Fields, in order: D gene, clone size, J gene, V gene, CDR3 DNA, CDR3 protein. The D gene is left open where the match is weak. Only part of the rows carry a size: once, few, many, or a class if the clone is expanded.

-	-	TRBJ1-4	TRBV7-6	TGTGCCAGCAGCGATTACAGAGTCCGGCTAGCAGAATCCGAAAAACTGTTTTTT	CASSDYRVRLAESEKLFF
TRBD1	once	TRBJ2-1	TRBV7-6	TGTGCCAGCAGCTTTCGAGGGGGCTTGGGAGAGCAGTTCTTC	CASSFRGGLGEQFF
TRBD1	-	TRBJ1-5	TRBV18	TGTGCCAGCTCACCGGGACAGGTCTATAGCAATCAGCCCCAGCATTTT	CASSPGQVYSNQPQHF
TRBD1	-	TRBJ1-5	TRBV7-9	TGTGCCAGCAGCTGGGACAGGGATTTTGGTCAGCCCCAGCATTTT	CASSWDRDFGQPQHF
TRBD1	few	TRBJ1-2	TRBV18	TGTGCCAGCTCACCGAGGACAGGGGGTCCCTTTGGCTACACCTTC	CASSPRTGGPFGYTF
TRBD1	-	TRBJ2-1	TRBV6-5	TGTGCCAGCAGTTACCGACTCCCAGGGGGTTACAATGAGCAGTTCTTC	CASSYRLPGGYNEQFF
-	-	TRBJ2-7	TRBV5-4	TGTGCCAGCAGCTTATTCCAGGGCTTAAGCGAGCAGTACTTC	CASSLFQGLSEQYF
TRBD1	-	TRBJ2-1	TRBV19	TGTGCCAGCGGGCCGGACAGGGGACGGGGAATGGGATCCTACAATGAGCAGTTCTTC	CASGPDRGRGMGSYNEQFF
-	few	TRBJ2-3	TRBV6-5	TGTGCCAGCAGTTACTCGCGGGCCGGGGGCACAGATACGCAGTATTTT	CASSYSRAGGTDTQYF
-	-	TRBJ2-1	TRBV11-1	TGTGCCAGCAGCATAGGGAAGGGTTACAGGGATGAGCAGTTCTTC	CASSIGKGYRDEQFF
TRBD1	-	TRBJ1-5	TRBV19	TGTGCCAGTAGAGGCAGGGGGTGGAATCAGCCCCAGCATTTT	CASRGRGWNQPQHF
-	once	TRBJ2-3	TRBV2	TGTGCCAGCAGTGATGCAGGGTATCGCACAGATACGCAGTATTTT	CASSDAGYRTDTQYF
-	-	TRBJ2-3	TRBV10-1	TGCGCCAGCAGTACCTCCGTCGCAGGGGAGAAGACAGATACGCAGTATTTT	CASSTSVAGEKTDTQYF
TRBD1	medium-sized	TRBJ2-1	TRBV2	TGTGCCAGCAGTGACGAACAGGGGTTTGAGCAGTTCTTC	CASSDEQGFEQFF
TRBD2	medium-sized	TRBJ2-5	TRBV15	TGTGCCACCAGCCTGGGACTAGCGGGAGTTAGGTCAGAGACCCAGTACTTC	CATSLGLAGVRSETQYF
TRBD1	-	TRBJ1-1	TRBV7-9	TGTGCCAGCAGGGGGACAGGGGAACACCATGGGAACATGAACACTGAAGCTTTCTTT	CASRGTGEHHGNMNTEAFF
-	-	TRBJ1-2	TRBV7-9	TGTGCCAGCAGCACACCGGGACATCTTCAGTCTGGCTACACCTTC	CASSTPGHLQSGYTF
-	large	TRBJ1-1	TRBV19	TGTGCCAGTAGTACGACAGGCACTGAAGCTTTCTTT	CASSTTGTEAFF
TRBD1	few	TRBJ1-1	TRBV11-2	TGTGCCAGCAGCTCGGAGGGGGCTTACACTGAAGCTTTCTTT	CASSSEGAYTEAFF
-	-	TRBJ1-1	TRBV5-1	TGCGCCAGCAGGGCGCGGGGGAACACTGAAGCTTTCTTT	CASRARGNTEAFF
-	-	TRBJ2-3	TRBV6-5	TGTGCCAGCAGCCGACTAGGCCTCACAGATACGCAGTATTTT	CASSRLGLTDTQYF
-	large	TRBJ2-7	TRBV6-5	TGTGCCAGCAGACCCACAGAATTGACCTACGAGCAGTACTTC	CASRPTELTYEQYF
-	-	TRBJ1-1	TRBV5-7	TGTGCCAGCAGTCGTTACAGGGCTGAAGCTTTCTTT	CASSRYRAEAFF
-	-	TRBJ1-5	TRBV19	TGTGCCAGTACGGGGTTAACGAGCAATCAGCCCCAGCATTTT	CASTGLTSNQPQHF
-	-	TRBJ2-3	TRBV28	TGTGCCAGCAGTACCCGGGATACTCTACTCACAGATACGCAGTATTTT	CASSTRDTLLTDTQYF
TRBD1	medium-sized	TRBJ1-1	TRBV27	TGTGCCAGCAGTTCTACAGGGGGCAGAACTGAAGCTTTCTTT	CASSSTGGRTEAFF
TRBD2	-	TRBJ2-1	TRBV28	TGTGCCAGCAGTCCCGTTCGGGGGGGGTTGAACAATGAGCAGTTCTTC	CASSPVRGGLNNEQFF
-	-	TRBJ2-7	TRBV6-5	TGTGCCATTGGGAGTCAGGGGGGCCGTGGTGAGCAGTACTTC	CAIGSQGGRGEQYF
-	-	TRBJ2-2	TRBV7-6	TGTGCCAGCAGCCCGGACCAGGGCCTAATTTTTTACACCGGGGAGCTGTTTTTT	CASSPDQGLIFYTGELFF
-	-	TRBJ2-7	TRBV11-2	TGTGCCAGCAGCTTGGGGGGTGGCTCACTCTTCTCTACCTACGAGCAGTACTTC	CASSLGGGSLFSTYEQYF
TRBD1	-	TRBJ2-7	TRBV9	TGTGCCAGCAGCCTCGGACAGGGCGGCTACGAGCAGTACTTC	CASSLGQGGYEQYF
-	medium-sized	TRBJ2-7	TRBV15	TGTGCCACCAGCAGACAGGGGCGGGCTTCACAGGAGCAGTACTTC	CATSRQGRASQEQYF
-	few	TRBJ2-1	TRBV27	TGTGCCAGCAGTTTACGGGGAAACTACAATGAGCAGTTCTTC	CASSLRGNYNEQFF
TRBD2	-	TRBJ2-1	TRBV19	TGTGCCAGTAGTATCGGGAGGCAGTTCTACAATGAGCAGTTCTTC	CASSIGRQFYNEQFF
-	-	TRBJ2-7	TRBV7-6	TGTGCCAGCAGCTTCAACAGCTACGAGCAGTACTTC	CASSFNSYEQYF